This TCR beta chain is from a study of shared clonotypes between healthy human individuals. The donor population consisted of healthy HIV-negative adults with no recent acute infections or vaccinations. Sequencing was performed with immunoSEQ multiplex PCR; in TCRdb, only in-frame clones are kept and a portion is missing. The sample consists of roughly 510,000 clones, about 79% of them appearing once. Sequencing input: PBMCs. This TCR was recovered from a woman aged 40-49 years in good health. Some clones in this sample may be carry-over from other donors' samples.

CDR3 region: CASSLRTYNEQFF. The CDR3 DNA reads TGTGCCAGCAGTTTACGGACCTACAATGAGCAGTTCTTC. This chain uses TRBV28 with TRBJ2-1; no firm D call. V was trimmed by 2 bases and J by 2 bases, leaving 4 bases between them. Germline V lookup: CDR1 MDHEN, CDR2 SYDVKM. CDR3 length: 13 amino acids.